Below, 19 T cell receptor beta chains from the same sample are listed, as sequenced in a study of PD-L1 blockade in urothelial cancer. Time point indicated: pretreatment peripheral blood. Repertoires were generated with immunoSEQ multiplex PCR, while TCRdb's copy carries only in-frame clones and drops some. The table has 85,000 to 90,000 clones, approximately 88% seen once. The sequencing here drew on PBMCs, taken around atezolizumab (anti-PD-L1) treatment. Receptors originate from a woman aged 80 or older with urothelial cancer.

This clone was recorded a few times. J is TRBJ1-2 and V is TRBV2; D is undetermined. V lost 11 bases to trimming and J lost 8 bases, with 12 bases between them. Germline V CDR1 and CDR2: SNHLY, FYNNEI. The CDR3 covers 10 residues. The CDR3 here is CASRGRGYTF. The CDR3 DNA reads TGTGCCTCCCGCGGCAGAGGCTACACCTTC.

The chain joins TRBV5-1 to TRBJ2-3; 7 nucleotides match TRBD2. The trim removed 2 bases at V and 3 bases at J, leaving 18 bases unmatched. The CDR3 covers 19 residues. Germline loops: CDR1 SGHRS, CDR2 YFSETQ. The CDR3 here is CASSFWGAGFSRGTDTQYF. CDR3 coding DNA: TGCGCCAGCAGCTTTTGGGGAGCGGGATTCTCCAGAGGGACAGATACGCAGTATTTT.

This sequence joins TRBV28 and TRBJ1-2; 9 bases line up with TRBD1. J lost 6 bases, V lost 7 bases, and 12 bases had no gene match. This CDR3 is built from 15 residues. The germline gives CDR1 MDHEN, CDR2 SYDVKM. CDR3 DNA sequence: TGTGCCAGCAATCTACCGGGACAGGGCCAGCATGGCTACACCTTC. This gives the protein CASNLPGQGQHGYTF.

V and J are TRBV2 and TRBJ2-1; 15 nucleotides line up with TRBD2. CDR3 size: 17 residues. CDR1 and CDR2 from the germline V gene are SNHLY and FYNNEI. With V trimmed by 0 bases and J by 6 bases, 3 bases remained unmatched. The CDR3 DNA reads TGTGCCAGCAGTGAAGCTAAGGGACTAGCGGGAGGCAATGAGCAGTTCTTC. As protein: CASSEAKGLAGGNEQFF.

This clone was seen just once. The chain employs TRBV19 and TRBJ2-4; D not certain. CDR1 is LNHDA, CDR2 SQIVND, per germline (reference sequence). CDR3 length equals 11 residues. V shed 6 bases and J shed 7 bases, with 7 bases lying between them. CDR3 loop: CASRLNNIQYF. DNA of the CDR3: TGTGCCAGTAGACTAAATAACATTCAGTACTTC.

J is TRBJ1-2 and V is TRBV5-8, with D tentatively TRBD1 (6 bases). In germline, CDR1 is SGHTS, CDR2 YDEGEE. Trimming shortened V by 3 bases and J by 2 bases, and 11 bases separated the two germline ends. CDR3 length: 14 amino acids. The CDR3 is CASSSPDRNYGYTF. CDR3 in DNA: TGTGCCAGCAGCTCCCCAGACAGGAACTATGGCTACACCTTC.

The rearrangement uses TRBV19 and TRBJ2-5; D might be TRBD1 (5 bases). Trimming left V 4 bases short and J 1 base short, with 16 bases between. Germline CDR1 and CDR2: LNHDA and SQIVND (reference sequence). The CDR3 spans 16 residues. The CDR3 region is CASSNMAGWGQETQYF. In nucleotides, the CDR3 is TGTGCCAGTAGTAACATGGCAGGGTGGGGCCAAGAGACCCAGTACTTC.

The chain uses TRBV11-2 and TRBJ1-1, with TRBD1 as a possible D gene (6 bases). This CDR3 is built from 13 residues. Trimming took off 10 bases at V and 1 base at J, with 13 bases between the two ends. Looked up from germline, CDR1 is SGHAT and CDR2 is FQNNGV. The CDR3, as DNA: TGTGCCACCCAGGGGCTTCGGAACACTGAAGCTTTCTTT. Its protein product is CATQGLRNTEAFF. Filled out from reference TRBV11-2 and TRBJ1-1, the complete variable domain reads EAGVAQSPRYKIIEKRQSVAFWCNPISGHATLYWYQQILGQGPKLLIQFQNNGVVDDSQLPKDRFSAERLKGVDSTLKIQPAKLEDSAVYLCATQGLRNTEAFFGQGTRLTVV.

This chain uses TRBV2 with TRBJ1-3; a weak D match, TRBD1 (5 bases). The CDR3 has 16 residues. Trimming stripped 2 bases from V and 0 bases from J, with 11 bases between. The germline gives CDR1 SNHLY, CDR2 FYNNEI. The CDR3 sequence is CASSEMGPSSGNTIYF. CDR3 in DNA: TGTGCCAGCAGTGAAATGGGGCCGAGCTCTGGAAACACCATATATTTT.

This rearrangement joins TRBV27 to TRBJ1-2; 9 positions agree with TRBD1. V was clipped by 4 bases and J by 6 bases; unmatched bases: 9. CDR1 and CDR2 from the germline V gene are MNHEY and SMNVEV (reference sequence). This CDR3 has 15 residues. CDR3: CASSYTPGQGNGYTF. DNA for the CDR3: TGTGCCAGCAGTTATACCCCGGGACAGGGAAATGGCTACACCTTC.

This chain joins TRBV28 and TRBJ2-7, with 10 bases identical to TRBD2. Germline CDR1 and CDR2: MDHEN and SYDVKM. This CDR3 has 14 amino acids. V was pared by 5 bases and J by 2 bases, with 3 bases of the junction left unmatched. The CDR3 nucleotides are TGTGCCAGCAGTCTAGCGGGAGACCCCTACGAGCAGTACTTC. Translating gives CASSLAGDPYEQYF.

This rearrangement joins TRBV6-4 to TRBJ1-5, with D perhaps matching TRBD1 (6 bases). The V and J ends lost 2 bases and 6 bases respectively, with 11 bases between them. The CDR3 sequence is 14 residues long. CDR1 and CDR2 (germline): MRHNA, SNTAGT. CDR3 loop: CASSDRGAGQPQHF. CDR3 nucleotides: TGTGCCAGCAGTGACCGGGGGGCAGGTCAGCCCCAGCATTTT.

This chain uses TRBV6-6 with TRBJ2-1; D possibly corresponds to TRBD2 (5 bases). This CDR3 is 13 amino acids long. Germline CDR1 MNHNY, CDR2 SVGAGI (reference sequence). V was clipped by 5 bases and J by 0 bases, with 5 bases between them. The CDR3 region is CASSAGSYNEQFF. DNA of the CDR3: TGTGCCAGCAGTGCGGGCTCCTACAATGAGCAGTTCTTC.

The chain carries TRBV19 and TRBJ2-2, with 11 bases identical to TRBD2. From germline, CDR1 is LNHDA and CDR2 SQIVND (reference sequence). The CDR3 extends over 18 amino acids. The ends lost 1 base at V and 0 bases at J; junction bases unmatched: 4. The CDR3 bases are TGTGCCAGTAGTATAGGTATAGCGGGAGGGCCGAACACCGGGGAGCTGTTTTTT. Protein sequence: CASSIGIAGGPNTGELFF.

V is TRBV27 and J is TRBJ1-1, with TRBD1 identical over 10 bases. V was clipped by 6 bases and J by 4 bases; unmatched bases: 2. This CDR3 region has 13 residues. Germline V gene sequence: CDR1 MNHEY, CDR2 SMNVEV (reference sequence). The CDR3 loop reads CASRRTGGTEAFF. CDR3 in DNA: TGTGCCAGCAGGAGGACAGGGGGCACTGAAGCTTTCTTT.

In its sample, this clone was seen a few times. This chain links TRBV30 with TRBJ1-1; no clear D. CDR1 and CDR2 (germline): GTSNPN, SVGIG (reference sequence). Trimming left V 1 base short and J 4 bases short, with 7 bases between. The CDR3 has 12 amino acids. CDR3 nucleotides: TGTGCCTGGAGTGAGCGGGGCACTGAAGCTTTCTTT. It yields the protein CAWSERGTEAFF.

The chain recombines TRBV20-1 with TRBJ2-1; D is unresolved. The V gene's germline CDR1 is DFQATT and CDR2 SNEGSKA (reference sequence). The V and J ends lost 4 bases and 10 bases respectively, with 11 bases between them. The CDR3 runs 11 residues. The CDR3 spells CSATQRGEQFF. CDR3 DNA sequence: TGCAGTGCTACCCAGCGTGGAGAGCAGTTCTTC.

V gene TRBV2 combines with J gene TRBJ1-4, with D tentatively TRBD1 (6 bases). Germline V gene sequence: CDR1 SNHLY, CDR2 FYNNEI. V gave up 8 bases and J gave up 4 bases, with 17 bases separating them. The CDR3 has 15 amino acids. The CDR3: CASAIQRTVNEKLFF. CDR3 sequence (DNA): TGTGCCAGCGCAATCCAGAGGACAGTTAATGAAAAACTGTTTTTT.

The V and J genes are TRBV5-5 and TRBJ2-7; D is perhaps TRBD2 (5 bases). Germline values: CDR1 SGHKS, CDR2 YYEKEE (reference sequence). V shed 0 bases and J shed 6 bases, with 7 bases lying between them. The CDR3 is 12 residues long. The CDR3 loop reads CASSLGGGEQYF. The CDR3, as DNA: TGTGCCAGCAGCTTGGGTGGAGGCGAGCAGTACTTC. The entire variable domain, with the rest obtained from reference TRBV5-5 and TRBJ2-7, is as follows: DAGVTQSPTHLIKTRGQQVTLRCSPISGHKSVSWYQQVLGQGPQFIFQYYEKEERGRGNFPDRFSARQFPNYSSELNVNALLLGDSALYLCASSLGGGEQYFGPGTRLTVT.